This T cell receptor (beta chain) stems from a study of beta chain features in type 1 diabetes. Study context: Examination spanned about 99 million sorted cells from all samples. Regarding the study as a whole: The question of HLA type influencing TCRB rearrangement was one that remained unresolved here. Within patients, naive, central memory and Treg TCRB repertoires seemed more similar than within healthy donors.

On this clone itself: Its antigen is still unknown.

Expressed TCRB transcripts were sequenced after all isolated RNA was converted to cDNA. The repertoire was sequenced with immunoSEQ multiplex PCR; TCRdb's copy has only in-frame clones and lacks some. Of approximately 40,000 clones listed, 50% are singletons. This CDR3 contains 13 residues. V lost 4 bases to trimming and J lost 4 bases, with 12 bases between them. Germline V gives CDR1 SGHNT, CDR2 YYREEE (reference sequence). All of the sorted populations showed purity greater than 95%. The material sequenced was stem cell memory CD4+ T cells from blood. The TCR sequence derives from a woman aged 25 to 39 in good health. This sequence joins TRBV5-4 and TRBJ2-7, with D perhaps matching TRBD1 (6 bases). CDR3 sequence: CASSREDRYEQYF. In DNA, the CDR3 is TGTGCCAGCAGCCGCGAGGACAGATACGAGCAGTACTTC.